The next 24 T cell receptor beta chains were all read from a single sample in a study of blood T cell repertoires in COVID-19. The assay was immunoSEQ multiplex PCR, and TCRdb's table has in-frame clones only and misses some. The table has some 83,000 clones, 85% to 90% seen once. Sequencing was carried out using peripheral blood. These receptors were taken from a man older than 75 with active or convalescent COVID-19.

The chain is built from TRBV6-5 and TRBJ2-6; D is ambiguous. Germline-derived CDR1 and CDR2 are MNHEY and SVGAGI. Between the trimmed V and J ends, which lost 1 base and 0 bases, there was a span of 7 bases. The CDR3 sequence is 16 residues long. The CDR3 nucleotides are TGTGCCAGCAGTTACTATCCTAGCTCTGGGGCCAACGTCCTGACTTTC. Translated: CASSYYPSSGANVLTF.

DNA for the CDR3: TGTGCCAGCAGCCCCTCAGGCTCGAGCTCCTATAATTCACCCCTCCACTTT. Its translation is CASSPSGSSSYNSPLHF. V is TRBV13 and J is TRBJ1-6; D is unclear. The CDR3 is 17 residues long. V lost 5 bases, J lost 0 bases, and 14 bases lay in between. Germline CDR1 PRHDT, CDR2 FYEKMQ (reference sequence). The full variable domain, completed using reference TRBV13 and TRBJ1-6, is AAGVIQSPRHLIKEKRETATLKCYPIPRHDTVYWYQQGPGQDPQFLISFYEKMQSDKGSIPDRFSAQQFSDYHSELNMSSLELGDSALYFCASSPSGSSSYNSPLHFGNGTRLTVT.

The CDR3 sequence: CASSIDGKGGNTEAFF. CDR3 nucleotides: TGTGCCAGTAGTATAGATGGGAAAGGGGGGAACACTGAAGCTTTCTTT. This rearrangement joins TRBV19 to TRBJ1-1; D perhaps matches TRBD1 (6 bases). The CDR3 spans 16 residues. Germline-derived CDR1 and CDR2 are LNHDA and SQIVND (reference sequence). The germline V and J ends were trimmed by 0 bases and 1 base, with 12 bases remaining between them.

The chain employs TRBV11-3 and TRBJ2-4, with 7 bases lining up with TRBD1. Per the germline V gene, CDR1 is SGHNT and CDR2 is YENEEA. The CDR3 runs to 17 residues. The ends lost 1 base at V and 3 bases at J; junction bases unmatched: 9. The CDR3 loop is CASSLGEDRVDKNIQYF. The CDR3 coding sequence is TGTGCCAGCAGCTTAGGGGAAGACAGGGTGGACAAAAACATTCAGTACTTC.

The chain has TRBV6-1 and TRBJ1-1; 11 positions agree with TRBD1. CDR3 length: 14 residues. V trimming: 2 bases; J trimming: 10 bases; junction bases outside the gene matches: 6. Looked up from germline, CDR1 is MNHNS and CDR2 is SASEGT. CDR3 loop: CASSEIRTGGVAFF. CDR3 in DNA: TGTGCCAGCAGTGAAATCCGGACAGGGGGCGTAGCTTTCTTT.

This clone was found once. This chain connects TRBV24-1 to TRBJ2-3; D is unclear. The germline V gene has CDR1 KGHDR and CDR2 SFDVKD. V was pared by 8 bases and J by 5 bases, with 13 bases between. The CDR3 loop spans 13 amino acids. The CDR3 spells CATTPGFGDTQYF. CDR3 nucleotides: TGTGCCACCACCCCCGGGTTCGGAGATACGCAGTATTTT.

This chain uses TRBV7-8 with TRBJ1-1; D is uncertain. The CDR3 loop spans 13 amino acids. V was clipped by 2 bases and J by 1 base, with 5 bases between them. The V gene's germline CDR1 is SGHVS and CDR2 FQNEAQ. CDR3 amino acids: CASSLRENTEAFF. The CDR3 DNA sequence: TGTGCCAGCAGCTTACGGGAGAACACTGAAGCTTTCTTT.

In its sample, this clone was seen once. V is TRBV5-6 and J is TRBJ1-2; the match to TRBD1 covers 7 bases. Per germline, CDR1 SGHDT and CDR2 YYEEEE. The CDR3 extends over 12 amino acids. Germline trimming cut 1 base from V and 11 bases from J; bases unmatched to any gene: 5. The DNA for the CDR3 is TGTGCCAGCAGCTTGTATCAGGGGGGATACACCTTC. It translates to CASSLYQGGYTF.

CDR3 region: CASSVRQGAGETQYF. CDR3 nucleotides: TGTGCCAGCAGTGTCCGACAGGGGGCGGGGGAGACCCAGTACTTC. This chain connects TRBV2 to TRBJ2-5; 10 bases align to TRBD1. Trimming took 4 bases from V and 5 from J; bases not matched to a gene: 7. Germline V gives CDR1 SNHLY, CDR2 FYNNEI. The CDR3 is 15 amino acids.

The gene calls are TRBV6-5 and TRBJ2-5; 7 bases align to TRBD2. CDR1 MNHEY and CDR2 SVGAGI come from the germline V gene. The CDR3 consists of 13 residues. V was pared by 7 bases and J by 5 bases, with 7 bases of the junction left unmatched. The CDR3 region is CASTSGVAETQYF. CDR3 DNA sequence: TGTGCCAGCACCAGCGGGGTCGCGGAGACCCAGTACTTC.

The rearrangement uses TRBV5-1 and TRBJ1-1, with D perhaps matching TRBD1 (5 bases). The CDR3 is 14 amino acids. V was clipped by 0 bases and J by 5 bases, with 11 bases between them. CDR1 is SGHRS and CDR2 is YFSETQ in the germline V gene. CDR3 amino acids: CASSLDRIGTEAFF. The CDR3 DNA sequence: TGCGCCAGCAGCTTGGACAGGATTGGTACTGAAGCTTTCTTT.

A single count supports this clone. In DNA form, the CDR3 reads TGCGCCAGCAGACAGGGAGTAGGGACTGAAGCTTTCTTT. Its translation is CASRQGVGTEAFF. The chain links TRBV10-2 to TRBJ1-1; TRBD1 is a possible D gene (6 bases). The CDR3 spans 13 residues. Looked up from germline, CDR1 is WSHSY and CDR2 is SAAADI. Trimming left V 6 bases short and J 5 bases short, with 13 bases between.

A single count supports this clone. The chain employs TRBV7-2 and TRBJ1-4, with TRBD1 as a possible D gene (5 bases). CDR1 is SGHTA, CDR2 FQGNSA, per germline. Between the trimmed V and J ends, which lost 5 bases and 4 bases, there was a span of 8 bases. The CDR3 is made up of 13 amino acids. The CDR3 loop reads CASSHQGNEKLFF. CDR3 sequence (DNA): TGTGCCAGCAGCCATCAGGGTAATGAAAAACTGTTTTTT.

The chain links TRBV7-2 to TRBJ1-1; D is uncertain. The CDR3 runs to 14 residues. Trimming left V 5 bases short and J 0 bases short, with 10 bases between. Germline CDR1 is SGHTA and CDR2 is FQGNSA. The CDR3 sequence: CASSQERVNTEAFF. The DNA of the CDR3 is TGTGCCAGCAGCCAAGAACGGGTGAACACTGAAGCTTTCTTT.

This rearrangement joins TRBV3-1 (or the pseudogene TRBV3-2) to TRBJ2-3, with 12 bases that match TRBD2. V was pared by 3 bases and J by 3 bases, with 10 bases of the junction left unmatched. The CDR3 is 18 residues long. Germline CDR1 and CDR2: LGHDT and YNNKEL (reference sequence). CDR3 protein: CASSQEVGLAGSTDTQYF. CDR3 bases: TGTGCCAGCAGCCAGGAAGTCGGACTAGCGGGATCAACAGATACGCAGTATTTT.

This clone appeared once. The V call is TRBV6-6, the J call TRBJ1-2, with D maybe TRBD1 (6 bases). The V gene lost 6 bases and the J gene lost 2 bases, with 10 bases spanning the gap. The CDR3 is 13 amino acids. The germline CDR1 and CDR2 sequences are MNHNY and SVGAGI (reference sequence). Here the CDR3 reads CASRLDRNYGYTF. For the CDR3, the DNA is TGTGCCAGCAGGTTAGACAGGAACTATGGCTACACCTTC.

The rearrangement joins TRBV19 to TRBJ2-6; no definite D call. The V gene's germline CDR1 is LNHDA and CDR2 SQIVND (reference sequence). This CDR3 spans 17 amino acids. The V gene lost 2 bases and the J gene lost 0 bases, with 11 bases spanning the gap. CDR3 sequence (DNA): TGTGCCAGTAGTATAATTGGGCGCGCCTCTGGGGCCAACGTCCTGACTTTC. Residues: CASSIIGRASGANVLTF.

The chain uses TRBV9 and TRBJ2-2, with a weak D call TRBD2 (6 bases). Trimming pared 4 bases from V and 5 bases from J, leaving 15 bases between. CDR1 and CDR2 from the germline V gene are SGDLS and YYNGEE. The CDR3 extends over 15 amino acids. The CDR3 nucleotides read TGTGCCAGCAGCCGCCCCCCCGGAGGGACCGGGGAGCTGTTTTTT. Its protein is CASSRPPGGTGELFF. The whole variable domain, remainder taken from reference TRBV9 and TRBJ2-2, is DSGVTQTPKHLITATGQRVTLRCSPRSGDLSVYWYQQSLDQGLQFLIQYYNGEERAKGNILERFSAQQFPDLHSELNLSSLELGDSALYFCASSRPPGGTGELFFGEGSRLTVL.

J is TRBJ1-1 and V is TRBV7-2; no definite D call. Germline assignment: CDR1 SGHTA and CDR2 FQGNSA. V was shortened by 8 bases and J by 4 bases, with 14 bases between the two germline ends. The CDR3 length is 13 residues. The CDR3 loop is CASRRARGTEAFF. CDR3 coding DNA: TGTGCCAGCCGACGGGCGCGGGGCACTGAAGCTTTCTTT.

The chain joins TRBV29-1 to TRBJ2-5; D gene uncertain. V shed 6 bases and J shed 1 base, with 15 bases lying between them. The germline CDR1 and CDR2 sequences are SQVTM and ANQGSEA. The CDR3 has 14 residues. The CDR3 nucleotides read TGCAGCGTGCCGGTCAAGTATCCCCAAGAGACCCAGTACTTC. This gives the protein CSVPVKYPQETQYF.

The V gene is TRBV14, the J gene TRBJ2-7; 7 nucleotides line up with TRBD2. The CDR3 length is 15 residues. Germline lookup yields CDR1 SGHDN and CDR2 FVKESK. V was pared by 6 bases and J by 4 bases, with 12 bases of the junction left unmatched. The CDR3: CASSRSGQGGYEQYV. CDR3 nucleotides: TGTGCCAGCAGTAGATCCGGGCAGGGAGGGTACGAGCAGTACGTC.

The rearrangement links TRBV2 to TRBJ1-6; 7 bases are a match to TRBD1. The CDR3 loop spans 15 amino acids. The trim removed 6 bases at V and 3 bases at J, leaving 5 bases unmatched. Germline loops: CDR1 SNHLY, CDR2 FYNNEI. CDR3 in DNA: TGTGCCAGCAGGTCACAGGGGCTCTATAATTCACCCCTCCACTTT. This sequence encodes CASRSQGLYNSPLHF. Looking up the rest from reference TRBV2 and TRBJ1-6 gives the full variable domain: EPEVTQTPSHQVTQMGQEVILRCVPISNHLYFYWYRQILGQKVEFLVSFYNNEISEKSEIFDDQFSVERPDGSNFTLKIRSTKLEDSAMYFCASRSQGLYNSPLHFGNGTRLTVT.

The genes are TRBV6-4 and TRBJ1-5, with D unresolved. V lost 4 bases and J lost 7, with 11 bases in between. This CDR3 region has 13 residues. In germline, CDR1 is MRHNA, CDR2 SNTAGT. The CDR3 spells CASSVEGGQPQHF. In DNA form, the CDR3 reads TGTGCCAGCAGTGTCGAGGGTGGCCAGCCCCAGCATTTT.

The gene calls are TRBV5-1 and TRBJ2-1; 8 bases align to TRBD1. V shed 3 bases, J shed 8 bases, and the junction held 4 bases outside the gene matches. CDR1 SGHRS and CDR2 YFSETQ come from the germline V gene. CDR3 length: 13 residues. Here the CDR3 DNA reads TGCGCCAGCAGCTCCTCGGACAGGGATGAGCAGTTCTTC. Translation gives CASSSSDRDEQFF.